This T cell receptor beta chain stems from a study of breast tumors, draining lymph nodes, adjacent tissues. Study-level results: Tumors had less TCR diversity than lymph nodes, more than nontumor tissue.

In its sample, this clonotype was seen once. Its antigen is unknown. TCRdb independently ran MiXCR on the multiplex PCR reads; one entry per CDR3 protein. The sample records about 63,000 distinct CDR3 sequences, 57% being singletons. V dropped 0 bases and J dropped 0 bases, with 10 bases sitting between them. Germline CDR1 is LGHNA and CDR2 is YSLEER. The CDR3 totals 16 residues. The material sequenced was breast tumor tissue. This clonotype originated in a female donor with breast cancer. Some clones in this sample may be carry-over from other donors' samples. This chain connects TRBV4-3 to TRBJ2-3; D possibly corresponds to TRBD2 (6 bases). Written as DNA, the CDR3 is TGCGCCAGCAGCCAAGATGTGAGCGGGAGCACAGATACGCAGTATTTT. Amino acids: CASSQDVSGSTDTQYF.